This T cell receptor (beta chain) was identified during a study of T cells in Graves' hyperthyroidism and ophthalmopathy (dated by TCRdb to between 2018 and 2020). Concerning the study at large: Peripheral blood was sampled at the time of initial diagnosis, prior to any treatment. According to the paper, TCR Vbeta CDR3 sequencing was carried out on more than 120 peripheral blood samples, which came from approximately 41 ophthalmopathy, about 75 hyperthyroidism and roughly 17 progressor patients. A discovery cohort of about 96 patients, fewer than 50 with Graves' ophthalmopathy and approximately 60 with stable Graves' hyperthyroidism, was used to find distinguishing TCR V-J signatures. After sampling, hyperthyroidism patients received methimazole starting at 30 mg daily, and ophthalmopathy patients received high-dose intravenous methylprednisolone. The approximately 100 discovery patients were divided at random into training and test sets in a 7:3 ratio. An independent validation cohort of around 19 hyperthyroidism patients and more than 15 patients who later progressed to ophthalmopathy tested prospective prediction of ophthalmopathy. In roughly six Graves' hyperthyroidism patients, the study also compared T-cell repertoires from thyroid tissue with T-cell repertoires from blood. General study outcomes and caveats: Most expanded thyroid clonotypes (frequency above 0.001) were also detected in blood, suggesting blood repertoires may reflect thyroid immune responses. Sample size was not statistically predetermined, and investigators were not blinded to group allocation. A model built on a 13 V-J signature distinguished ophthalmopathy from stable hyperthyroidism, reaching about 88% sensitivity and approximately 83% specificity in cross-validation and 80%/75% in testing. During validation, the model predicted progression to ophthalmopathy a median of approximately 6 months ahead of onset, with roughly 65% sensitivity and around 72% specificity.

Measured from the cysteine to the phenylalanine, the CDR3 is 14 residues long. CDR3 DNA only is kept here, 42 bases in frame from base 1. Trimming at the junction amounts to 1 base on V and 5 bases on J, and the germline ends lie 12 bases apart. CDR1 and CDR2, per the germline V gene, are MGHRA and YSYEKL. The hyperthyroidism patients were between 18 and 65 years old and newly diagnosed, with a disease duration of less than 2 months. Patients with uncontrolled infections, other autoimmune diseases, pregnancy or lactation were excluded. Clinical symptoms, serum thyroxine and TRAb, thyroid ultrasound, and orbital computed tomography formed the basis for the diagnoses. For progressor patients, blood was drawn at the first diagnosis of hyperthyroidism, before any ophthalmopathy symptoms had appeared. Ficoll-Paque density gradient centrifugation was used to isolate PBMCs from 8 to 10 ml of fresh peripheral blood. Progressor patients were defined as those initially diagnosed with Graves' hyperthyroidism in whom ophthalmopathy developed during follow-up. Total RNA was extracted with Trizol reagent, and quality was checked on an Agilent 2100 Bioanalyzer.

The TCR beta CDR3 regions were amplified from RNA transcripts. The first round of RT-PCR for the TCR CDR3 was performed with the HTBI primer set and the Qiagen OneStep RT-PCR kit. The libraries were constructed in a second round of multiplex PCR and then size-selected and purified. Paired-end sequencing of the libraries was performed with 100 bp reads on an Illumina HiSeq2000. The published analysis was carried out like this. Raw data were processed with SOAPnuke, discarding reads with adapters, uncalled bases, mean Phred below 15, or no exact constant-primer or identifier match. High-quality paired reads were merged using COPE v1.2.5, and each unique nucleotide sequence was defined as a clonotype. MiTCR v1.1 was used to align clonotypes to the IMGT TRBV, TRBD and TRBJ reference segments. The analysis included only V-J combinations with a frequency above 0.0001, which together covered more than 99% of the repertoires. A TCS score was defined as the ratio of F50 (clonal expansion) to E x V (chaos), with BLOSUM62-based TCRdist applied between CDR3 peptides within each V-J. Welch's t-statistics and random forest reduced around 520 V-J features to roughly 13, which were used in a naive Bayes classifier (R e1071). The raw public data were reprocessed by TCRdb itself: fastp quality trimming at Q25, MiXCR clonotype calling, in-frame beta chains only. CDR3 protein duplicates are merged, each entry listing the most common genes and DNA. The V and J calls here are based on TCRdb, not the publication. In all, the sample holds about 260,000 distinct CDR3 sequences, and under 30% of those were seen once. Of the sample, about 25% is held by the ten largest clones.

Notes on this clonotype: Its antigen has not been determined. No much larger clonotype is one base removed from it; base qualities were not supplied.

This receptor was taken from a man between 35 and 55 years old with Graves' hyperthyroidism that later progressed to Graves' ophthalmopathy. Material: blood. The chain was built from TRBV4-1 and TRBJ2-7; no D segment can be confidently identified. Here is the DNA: TGCGCCAGCAGCCAAGGGATCGGAGTGAACGAGCAGTACTTC. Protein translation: CASSQGIGVNEQYF.